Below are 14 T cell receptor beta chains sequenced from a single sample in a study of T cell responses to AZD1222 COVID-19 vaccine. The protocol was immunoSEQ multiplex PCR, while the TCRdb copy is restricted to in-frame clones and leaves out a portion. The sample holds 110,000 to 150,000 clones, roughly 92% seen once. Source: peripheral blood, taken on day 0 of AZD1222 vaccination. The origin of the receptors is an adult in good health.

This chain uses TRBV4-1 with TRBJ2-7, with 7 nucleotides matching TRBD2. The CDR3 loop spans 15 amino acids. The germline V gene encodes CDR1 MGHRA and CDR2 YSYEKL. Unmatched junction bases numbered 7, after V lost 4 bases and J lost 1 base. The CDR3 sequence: CASSLEIAGSYEQYF. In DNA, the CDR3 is TGCGCCAGCAGCCTGGAGATAGCGGGTTCCTACGAGCAGTACTTC.

Here the CDR3 reads CATSDPRGLAGYSYNEQFF. The CDR3 coding sequence is TGTGCCACCAGTGACCCTAGGGGACTAGCGGGCTACTCCTACAATGAGCAGTTCTTC. This rearrangement joins TRBV24-1 to TRBJ2-1, with 12 nucleotides matching TRBD2. In germline, CDR1 is KGHDR, CDR2 SFDVKD. The V and J ends lost 4 bases and 0 bases, in that order; junction bases with no gene match: 9. This CDR3 has 19 amino acids.

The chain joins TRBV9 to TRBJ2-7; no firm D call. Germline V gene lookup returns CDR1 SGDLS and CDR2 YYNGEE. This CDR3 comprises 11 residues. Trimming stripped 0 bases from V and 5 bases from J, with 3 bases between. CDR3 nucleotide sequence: TGTGCCAGCAGCGTAGAGGACGAGCAGTACTTC. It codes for CASSVEDEQYF.

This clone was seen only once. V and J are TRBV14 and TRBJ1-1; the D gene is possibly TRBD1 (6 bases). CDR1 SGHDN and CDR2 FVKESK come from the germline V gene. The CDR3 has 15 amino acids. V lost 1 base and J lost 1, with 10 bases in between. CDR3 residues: CASSQAGQRNTEAFF. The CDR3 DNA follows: TGTGCCAGCAGCCAAGCCGGACAGCGGAACACTGAAGCTTTCTTT.

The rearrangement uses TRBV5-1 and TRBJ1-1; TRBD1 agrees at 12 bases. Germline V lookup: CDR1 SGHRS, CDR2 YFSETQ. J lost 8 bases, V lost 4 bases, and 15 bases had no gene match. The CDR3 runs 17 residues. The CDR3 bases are TGCGCCAGCAGCCTTCGAGCGGGGGGACAGGGGGCCCCGGAAGCTTTCTTT. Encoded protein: CASSLRAGGQGAPEAFF. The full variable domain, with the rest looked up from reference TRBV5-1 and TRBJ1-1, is KAGVTQTPRYLIKTRGQQVTLSCSPISGHRSVSWYQQTPGQGLQFLFEYFSETQRNKGNFPGRFSGRQFSNSRSEMNVSTLELGDSALYLCASSLRAGGQGAPEAFFGQGTRLTVV.

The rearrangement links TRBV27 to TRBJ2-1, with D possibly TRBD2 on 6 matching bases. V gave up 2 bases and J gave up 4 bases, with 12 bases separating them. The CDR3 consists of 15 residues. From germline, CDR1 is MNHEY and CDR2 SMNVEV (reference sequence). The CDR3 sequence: CASSLGGESYNEQFF. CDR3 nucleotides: TGTGCCAGCAGTTTAGGCGGGGAAAGTTACAATGAGCAGTTCTTC.

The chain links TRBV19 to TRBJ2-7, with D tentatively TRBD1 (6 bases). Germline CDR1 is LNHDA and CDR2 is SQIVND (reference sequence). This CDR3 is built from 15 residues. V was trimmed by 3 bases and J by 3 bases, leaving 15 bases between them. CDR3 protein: CASSMGTRANYEQYF. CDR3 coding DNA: TGTGCCAGTAGTATGGGGACACGGGCCAACTACGAGCAGTACTTC.

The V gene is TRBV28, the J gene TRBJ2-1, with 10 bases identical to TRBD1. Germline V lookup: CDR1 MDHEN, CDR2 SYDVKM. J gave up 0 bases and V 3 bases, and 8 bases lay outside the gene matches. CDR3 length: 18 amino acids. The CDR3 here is CASSFWGQGTFSYNEQFF. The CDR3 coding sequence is TGTGCCAGCAGTTTTTGGGGACAGGGGACATTCTCCTACAATGAGCAGTTCTTC. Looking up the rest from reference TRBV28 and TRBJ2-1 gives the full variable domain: DVKVTQSSRYLVKRTGEKVFLECVQDMDHENMFWYRQDPGLGLRLIYFSYDVKMKEKGDIPEGYSVSREKKERFSLILESASTNQTSMYLCASSFWGQGTFSYNEQFFGPGTRLTVL.

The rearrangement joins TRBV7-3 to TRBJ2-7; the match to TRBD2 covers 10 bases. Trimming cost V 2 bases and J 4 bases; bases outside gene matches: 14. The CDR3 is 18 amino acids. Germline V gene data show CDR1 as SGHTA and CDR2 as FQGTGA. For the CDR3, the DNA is TGTGCCAGCAGCTTACCCCCCTGGGGAACTAGCGGGGTTTACGAGCAGTACTTC. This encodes CASSLPPWGTSGVYEQYF.

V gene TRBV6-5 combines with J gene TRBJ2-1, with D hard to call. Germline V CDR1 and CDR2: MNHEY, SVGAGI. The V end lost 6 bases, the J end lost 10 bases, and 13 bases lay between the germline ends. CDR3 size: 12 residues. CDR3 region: CASSPLGREQFF. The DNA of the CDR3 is TGTGCCAGCAGCCCCTTGGGCAGGGAGCAGTTCTTC.

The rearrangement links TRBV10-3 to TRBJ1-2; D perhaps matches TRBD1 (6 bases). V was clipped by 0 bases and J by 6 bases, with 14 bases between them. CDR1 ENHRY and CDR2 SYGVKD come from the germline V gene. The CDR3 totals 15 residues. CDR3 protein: CAISESGNRANGYTF. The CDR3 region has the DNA TGTGCCATCAGTGAGTCGGGGAACAGGGCCAATGGCTACACCTTC.

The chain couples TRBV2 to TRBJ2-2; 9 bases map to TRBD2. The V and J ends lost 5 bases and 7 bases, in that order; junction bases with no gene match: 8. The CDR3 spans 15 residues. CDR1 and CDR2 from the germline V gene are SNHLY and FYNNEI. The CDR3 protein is CASSSLAGAVGELFF. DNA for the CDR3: TGTGCCAGCAGTAGCTTAGCGGGAGCAGTCGGGGAGCTGTTTTTT.

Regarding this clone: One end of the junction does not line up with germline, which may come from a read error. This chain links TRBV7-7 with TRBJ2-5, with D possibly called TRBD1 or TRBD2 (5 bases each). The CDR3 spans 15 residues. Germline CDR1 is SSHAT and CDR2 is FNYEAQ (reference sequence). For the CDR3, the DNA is TGTGCTAGCAGCCCAACTTGGGGGTACCAAGAGACCCAGTACTTC. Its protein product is CASSPTWGYQETQYF.

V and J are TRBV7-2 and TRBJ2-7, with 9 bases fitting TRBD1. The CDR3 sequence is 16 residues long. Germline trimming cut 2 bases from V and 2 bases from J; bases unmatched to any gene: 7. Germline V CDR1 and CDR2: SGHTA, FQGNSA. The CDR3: CASSLIGTGSPYEQYF. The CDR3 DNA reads TGTGCCAGCAGCTTAATAGGGACAGGGTCCCCCTACGAGCAGTACTTC.